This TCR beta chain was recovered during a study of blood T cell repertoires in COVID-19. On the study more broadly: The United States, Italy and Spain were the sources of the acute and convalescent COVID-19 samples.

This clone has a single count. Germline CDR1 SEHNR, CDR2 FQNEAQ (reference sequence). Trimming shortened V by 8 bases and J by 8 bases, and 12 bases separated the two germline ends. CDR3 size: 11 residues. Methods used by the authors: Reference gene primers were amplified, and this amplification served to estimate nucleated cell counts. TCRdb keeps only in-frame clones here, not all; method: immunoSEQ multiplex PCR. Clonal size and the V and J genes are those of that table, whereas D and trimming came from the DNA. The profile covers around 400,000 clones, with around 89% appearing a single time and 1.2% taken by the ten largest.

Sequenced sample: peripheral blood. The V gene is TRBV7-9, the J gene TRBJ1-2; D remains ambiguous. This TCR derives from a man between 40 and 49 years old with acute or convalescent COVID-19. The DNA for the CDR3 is TGTGCCAGCCACACTACCGGGGGCTACACCTTC. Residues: CASHTTGGYTF.